This TCR beta chain originates from a study of blood T cell repertoires in COVID-19. Looking at the study overall: The study drew acute and convalescent COVID-19 samples from the United States, Italy and Spain. The analysed material was cDNA or gDNA that came from T cells, B-cell-depleted T cells, or PBMCs.

Authors' data handling: Estimated nucleated cell counts came from reference gene primer amplification. The repertoire was sequenced with immunoSEQ multiplex PCR; TCRdb's copy has only in-frame clones and lacks some. V and J calls and clone size come straight from that table; D and trimming were deduced from the DNA. The sample records 340,000 or so clones, roughly 91% being singletons. This CDR3 spans 15 amino acids. The germline gives CDR1 MNHEY, CDR2 SVGAGI. The ends were cut back, 2 bases at V and 1 base at J, with 11 bases in the middle. The V and J genes are TRBV6-5 and TRBJ1-2, with D hard to call. The TCR comes from a man in his fifties or sixties with active or convalescent COVID-19. Material: peripheral blood. CDR3 in DNA: TGTGCCAGCAGTTACCACGGCGGGAATAACTATGGCTACACCTTC. It encodes CASSYHGGNNYGYTF.